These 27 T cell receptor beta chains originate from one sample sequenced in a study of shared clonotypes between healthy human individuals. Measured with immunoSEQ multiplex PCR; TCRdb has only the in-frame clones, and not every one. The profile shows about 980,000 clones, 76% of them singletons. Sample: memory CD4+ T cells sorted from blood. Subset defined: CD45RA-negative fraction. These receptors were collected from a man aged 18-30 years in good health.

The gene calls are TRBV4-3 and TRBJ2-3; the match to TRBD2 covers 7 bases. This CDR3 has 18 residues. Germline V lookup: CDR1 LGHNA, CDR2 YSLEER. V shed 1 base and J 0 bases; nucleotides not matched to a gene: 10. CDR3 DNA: TGCGCCAGCAGCCAAGTAGGGCCTAGCGGACGTAGCACAGATACGCAGTATTTT. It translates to CASSQVGPSGRSTDTQYF.

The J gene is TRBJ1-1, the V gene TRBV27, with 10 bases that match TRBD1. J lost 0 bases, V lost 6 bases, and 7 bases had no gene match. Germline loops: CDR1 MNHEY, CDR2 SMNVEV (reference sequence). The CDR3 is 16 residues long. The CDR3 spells CASRGTGAFLNTEAFF. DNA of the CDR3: TGTGCCAGCAGGGGGACAGGGGCTTTCTTGAACACTGAAGCTTTCTTT.

In DNA, the CDR3 is TGCGCCAGCAGCCAAACACCTTTGGAGACCCAGTACTTC. This sequence encodes CASSQTPLETQYF. The chain couples TRBV4-1 to TRBJ2-5, with D unresolved. Germline CDR1 and CDR2: MGHRA and YSYEKL. V gave up 2 bases and J gave up 5 bases, with 9 bases separating them. This CDR3 region has 13 residues.

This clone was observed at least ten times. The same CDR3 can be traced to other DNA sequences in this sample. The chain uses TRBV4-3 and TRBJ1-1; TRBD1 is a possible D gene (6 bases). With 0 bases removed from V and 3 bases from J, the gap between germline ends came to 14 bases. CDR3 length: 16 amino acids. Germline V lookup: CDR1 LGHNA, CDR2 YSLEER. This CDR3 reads CASSQDMRQGYTEAFF. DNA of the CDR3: TGCGCCAGCAGCCAAGATATGAGGCAGGGGTACACTGAAGCTTTCTTT.

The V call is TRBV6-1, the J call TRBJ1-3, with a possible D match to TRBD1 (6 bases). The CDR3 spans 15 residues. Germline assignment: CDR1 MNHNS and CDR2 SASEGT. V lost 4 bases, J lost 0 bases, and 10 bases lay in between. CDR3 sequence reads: CASSAGHLSGNTIYF. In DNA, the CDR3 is TGTGCCAGCAGTGCGGGACACCTCTCTGGAAACACCATATATTTT.

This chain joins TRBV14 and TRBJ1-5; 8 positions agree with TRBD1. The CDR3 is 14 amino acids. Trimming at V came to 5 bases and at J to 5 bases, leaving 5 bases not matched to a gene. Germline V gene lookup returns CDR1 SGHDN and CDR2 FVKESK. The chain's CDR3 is CASSDTGGDQPQHF. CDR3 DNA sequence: TGTGCCAGCAGCGATACAGGGGGGGATCAGCCCCAGCATTTT.

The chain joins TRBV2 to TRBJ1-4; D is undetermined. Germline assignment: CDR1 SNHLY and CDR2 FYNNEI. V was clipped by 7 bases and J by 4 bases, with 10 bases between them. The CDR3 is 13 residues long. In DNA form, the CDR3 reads TGTGCCAGCAACATCTTCGGTAATGAAAAACTGTTTTTT. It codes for CASNIFGNEKLFF.

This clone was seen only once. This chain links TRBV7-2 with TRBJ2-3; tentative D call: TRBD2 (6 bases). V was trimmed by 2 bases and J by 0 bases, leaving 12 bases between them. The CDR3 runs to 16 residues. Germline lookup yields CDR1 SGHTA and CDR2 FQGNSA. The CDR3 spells CASSLRPGESTDTQYF. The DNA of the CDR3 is TGTGCCAGCAGCTTACGCCCGGGAGAAAGCACAGATACGCAGTATTTT.

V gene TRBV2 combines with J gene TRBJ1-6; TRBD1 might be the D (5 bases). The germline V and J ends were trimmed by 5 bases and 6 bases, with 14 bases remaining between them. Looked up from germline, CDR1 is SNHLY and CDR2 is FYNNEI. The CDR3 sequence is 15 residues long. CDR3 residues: CASSSTEKVNSPLHF. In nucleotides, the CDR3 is TGTGCCAGCAGTTCGACAGAAAAAGTTAATTCACCCCTCCACTTT.

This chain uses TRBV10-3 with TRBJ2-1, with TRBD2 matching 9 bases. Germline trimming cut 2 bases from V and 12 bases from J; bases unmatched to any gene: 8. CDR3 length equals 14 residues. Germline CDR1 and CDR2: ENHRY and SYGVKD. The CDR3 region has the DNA TGTGCCATCAGTGAGATGGGAGAGCGGGAGGCGCAGTTCTTC. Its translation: CAISEMGEREAQFF.

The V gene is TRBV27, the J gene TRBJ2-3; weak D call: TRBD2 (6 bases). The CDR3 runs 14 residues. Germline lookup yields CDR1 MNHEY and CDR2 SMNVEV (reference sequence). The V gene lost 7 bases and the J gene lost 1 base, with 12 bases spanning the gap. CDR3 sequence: CASNAGTRTDTQYF. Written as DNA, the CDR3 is TGTGCCAGCAATGCGGGGACTCGCACAGATACGCAGTATTTT.

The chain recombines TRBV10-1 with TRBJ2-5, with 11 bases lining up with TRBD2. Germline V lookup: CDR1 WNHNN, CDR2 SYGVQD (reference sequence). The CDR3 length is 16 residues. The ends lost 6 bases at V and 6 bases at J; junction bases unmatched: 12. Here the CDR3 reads CASRTSTSGIRKTQYF. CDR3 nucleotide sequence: TGCGCCAGCAGGACTTCGACTAGCGGGATTCGAAAGACCCAGTACTTC.

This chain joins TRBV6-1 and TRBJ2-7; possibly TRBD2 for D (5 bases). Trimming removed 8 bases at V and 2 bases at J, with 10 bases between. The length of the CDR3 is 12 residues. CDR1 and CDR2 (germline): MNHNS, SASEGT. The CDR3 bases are TGTGCCAGCTCCCCGCGGGCCTACGAGCAGTACTTC. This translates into CASSPRAYEQYF.

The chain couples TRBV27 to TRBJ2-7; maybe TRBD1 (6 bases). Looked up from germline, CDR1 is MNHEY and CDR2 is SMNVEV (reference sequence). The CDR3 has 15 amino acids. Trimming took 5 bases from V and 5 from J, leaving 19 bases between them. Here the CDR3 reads CASSPQTGQRHEQYF. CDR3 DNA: TGTGCCAGCAGTCCTCAGACAGGCCAGCGGCACGAGCAGTACTTC.

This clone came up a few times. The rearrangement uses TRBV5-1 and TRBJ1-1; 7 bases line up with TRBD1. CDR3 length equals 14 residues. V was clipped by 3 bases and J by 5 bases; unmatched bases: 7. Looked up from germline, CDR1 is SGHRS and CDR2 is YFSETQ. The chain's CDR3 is CASSSPNRGTEAFF. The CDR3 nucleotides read TGCGCCAGCAGCTCTCCAAACAGGGGAACTGAAGCTTTCTTT.

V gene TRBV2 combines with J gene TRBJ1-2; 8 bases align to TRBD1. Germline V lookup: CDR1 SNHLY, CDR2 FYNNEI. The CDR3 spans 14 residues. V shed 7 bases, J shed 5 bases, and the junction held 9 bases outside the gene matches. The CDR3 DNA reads TGTGCCAGCACTTCCGGGACAGGCTTTTATGGCTACACCTTC. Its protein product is CASTSGTGFYGYTF.

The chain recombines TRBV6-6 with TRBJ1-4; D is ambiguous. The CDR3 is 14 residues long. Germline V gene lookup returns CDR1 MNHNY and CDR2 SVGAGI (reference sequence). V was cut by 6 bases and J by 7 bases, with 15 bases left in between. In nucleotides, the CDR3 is TGTGCCAGCAGGGAACATAAGGGAGGTGAAAAACTGTTTTTT. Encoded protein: CASREHKGGEKLFF.

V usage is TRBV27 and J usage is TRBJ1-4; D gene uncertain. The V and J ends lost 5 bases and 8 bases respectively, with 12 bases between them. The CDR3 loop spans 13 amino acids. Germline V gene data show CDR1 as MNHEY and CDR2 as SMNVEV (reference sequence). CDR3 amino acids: CASSPRVKEKLFF. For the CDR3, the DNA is TGTGCCAGCAGTCCCCGGGTGAAGGAAAAACTGTTTTTT.

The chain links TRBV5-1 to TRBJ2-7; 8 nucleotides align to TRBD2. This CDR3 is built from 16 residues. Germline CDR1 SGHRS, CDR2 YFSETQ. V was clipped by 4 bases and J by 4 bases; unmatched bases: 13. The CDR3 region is CASSPTASGGKYEQYF. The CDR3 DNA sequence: TGCGCCAGCAGCCCAACGGCAAGCGGGGGAAAATACGAGCAGTACTTC.

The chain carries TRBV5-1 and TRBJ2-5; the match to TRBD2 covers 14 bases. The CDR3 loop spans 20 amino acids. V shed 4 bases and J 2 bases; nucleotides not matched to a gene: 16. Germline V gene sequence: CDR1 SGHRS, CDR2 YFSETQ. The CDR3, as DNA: TGCGCCAGCAGCAAAGGGACTAGCGGGGGCCAACGAGGGTTACAAGAGACCCAGTACTTC. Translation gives CASSKGTSGGQRGLQETQYF.

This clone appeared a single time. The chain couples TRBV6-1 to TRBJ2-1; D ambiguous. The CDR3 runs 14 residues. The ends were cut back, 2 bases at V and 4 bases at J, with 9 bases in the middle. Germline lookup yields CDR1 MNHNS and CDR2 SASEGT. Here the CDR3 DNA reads TGTGCCAGCAGTGAACGACCAGATTACAATGAGCAGTTCTTC. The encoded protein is CASSERPDYNEQFF.

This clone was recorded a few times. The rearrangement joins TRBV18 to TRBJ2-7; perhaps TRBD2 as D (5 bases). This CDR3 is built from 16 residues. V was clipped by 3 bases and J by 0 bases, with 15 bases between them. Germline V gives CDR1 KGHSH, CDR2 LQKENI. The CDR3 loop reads CASSPNTGTVSYEQYF. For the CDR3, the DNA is TGTGCCAGCTCACCGAATACGGGAACAGTCTCCTACGAGCAGTACTTC. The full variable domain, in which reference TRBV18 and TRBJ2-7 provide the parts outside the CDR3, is NAGVMQNPRHLVRRRGQEARLRCSPMKGHSHVYWYRQLPEEGLKFMVYLQKENIIDESGMPKERFSAEFPKEGPSILRIQQVVRGDSAAYFCASSPNTGTVSYEQYFGPGTRLTVT.

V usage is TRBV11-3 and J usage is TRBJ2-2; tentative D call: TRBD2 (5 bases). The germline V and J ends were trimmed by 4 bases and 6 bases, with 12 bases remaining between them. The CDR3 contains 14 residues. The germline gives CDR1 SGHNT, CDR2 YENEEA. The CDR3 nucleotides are TGTGCCAGCAGCTCCGACCGGGGAGCCGGGGAGCTGTTTTTT. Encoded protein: CASSSDRGAGELFF.

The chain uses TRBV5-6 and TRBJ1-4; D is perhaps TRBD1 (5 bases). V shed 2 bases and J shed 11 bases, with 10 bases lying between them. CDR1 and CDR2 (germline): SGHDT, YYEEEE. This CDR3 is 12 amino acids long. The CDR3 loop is CASSLWGFKLFF. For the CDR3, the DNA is TGTGCCAGCAGCTTATGGGGGTTCAAACTGTTTTTT.

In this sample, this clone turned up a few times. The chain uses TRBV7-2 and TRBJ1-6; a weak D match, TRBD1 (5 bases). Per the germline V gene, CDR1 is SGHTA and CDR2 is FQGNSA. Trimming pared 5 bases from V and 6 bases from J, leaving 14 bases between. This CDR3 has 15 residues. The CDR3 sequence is CASSKSGTSNSPLHF. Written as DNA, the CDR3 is TGTGCCAGCAGCAAATCCGGGACCTCTAATTCACCCCTCCACTTT.

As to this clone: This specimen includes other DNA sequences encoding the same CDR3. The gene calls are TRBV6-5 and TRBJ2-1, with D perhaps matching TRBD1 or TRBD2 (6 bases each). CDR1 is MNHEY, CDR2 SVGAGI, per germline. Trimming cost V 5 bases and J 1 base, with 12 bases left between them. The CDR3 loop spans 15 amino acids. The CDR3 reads CASSPLGGSYNEQFF. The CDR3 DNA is TGTGCCAGCAGTCCCCTAGGGGGGTCCTACAATGAGCAGTTCTTC.

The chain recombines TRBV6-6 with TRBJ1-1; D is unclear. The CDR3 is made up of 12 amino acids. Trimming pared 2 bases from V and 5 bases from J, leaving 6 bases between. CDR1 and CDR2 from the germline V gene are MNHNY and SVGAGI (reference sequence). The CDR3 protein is CASSYAKTEAFF. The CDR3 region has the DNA TGTGCCAGCAGTTACGCGAAAACTGAAGCTTTCTTT.